Reported below is one T cell receptor (beta chain). This sample was included in a study of glioma-infiltrating T cells after dendritic cell vaccination. At the level of the study: At biweekly intervals, patients got three intradermal dendritic cell vaccine injections.

No glioblastoma patient carried an isocitrate dehydrogenase mutation. Up to 2 ug genomic DNA was used for TCRB CDR3 amplification. The PCR used 60 V beta and 13 J beta primers. Some clones are missing from TCRdb's copy, which holds only in-frame ones; the method was immunoSEQ multiplex PCR. The sample holds fewer than 85,000 clones; 81% are singletons and the top ten take less than 8%. The sample here was blood, taken before dendritic cell vaccination. The receptor was derived from a human donor with glioblastoma.

DNA of the CDR3: TGTGCCAGCAGCAACCCCGGGTCCAACCATGAGCAGTTCTTC. It codes for CASSNPGSNHEQFF. V and J are TRBV5-4 and TRBJ2-1, with D unclear. This CDR3 has 14 amino acids. Trimming left V 4 bases short and J 8 bases short, with 16 bases between. Germline-derived CDR1 and CDR2 are SGHNT and YYREEE (reference sequence).